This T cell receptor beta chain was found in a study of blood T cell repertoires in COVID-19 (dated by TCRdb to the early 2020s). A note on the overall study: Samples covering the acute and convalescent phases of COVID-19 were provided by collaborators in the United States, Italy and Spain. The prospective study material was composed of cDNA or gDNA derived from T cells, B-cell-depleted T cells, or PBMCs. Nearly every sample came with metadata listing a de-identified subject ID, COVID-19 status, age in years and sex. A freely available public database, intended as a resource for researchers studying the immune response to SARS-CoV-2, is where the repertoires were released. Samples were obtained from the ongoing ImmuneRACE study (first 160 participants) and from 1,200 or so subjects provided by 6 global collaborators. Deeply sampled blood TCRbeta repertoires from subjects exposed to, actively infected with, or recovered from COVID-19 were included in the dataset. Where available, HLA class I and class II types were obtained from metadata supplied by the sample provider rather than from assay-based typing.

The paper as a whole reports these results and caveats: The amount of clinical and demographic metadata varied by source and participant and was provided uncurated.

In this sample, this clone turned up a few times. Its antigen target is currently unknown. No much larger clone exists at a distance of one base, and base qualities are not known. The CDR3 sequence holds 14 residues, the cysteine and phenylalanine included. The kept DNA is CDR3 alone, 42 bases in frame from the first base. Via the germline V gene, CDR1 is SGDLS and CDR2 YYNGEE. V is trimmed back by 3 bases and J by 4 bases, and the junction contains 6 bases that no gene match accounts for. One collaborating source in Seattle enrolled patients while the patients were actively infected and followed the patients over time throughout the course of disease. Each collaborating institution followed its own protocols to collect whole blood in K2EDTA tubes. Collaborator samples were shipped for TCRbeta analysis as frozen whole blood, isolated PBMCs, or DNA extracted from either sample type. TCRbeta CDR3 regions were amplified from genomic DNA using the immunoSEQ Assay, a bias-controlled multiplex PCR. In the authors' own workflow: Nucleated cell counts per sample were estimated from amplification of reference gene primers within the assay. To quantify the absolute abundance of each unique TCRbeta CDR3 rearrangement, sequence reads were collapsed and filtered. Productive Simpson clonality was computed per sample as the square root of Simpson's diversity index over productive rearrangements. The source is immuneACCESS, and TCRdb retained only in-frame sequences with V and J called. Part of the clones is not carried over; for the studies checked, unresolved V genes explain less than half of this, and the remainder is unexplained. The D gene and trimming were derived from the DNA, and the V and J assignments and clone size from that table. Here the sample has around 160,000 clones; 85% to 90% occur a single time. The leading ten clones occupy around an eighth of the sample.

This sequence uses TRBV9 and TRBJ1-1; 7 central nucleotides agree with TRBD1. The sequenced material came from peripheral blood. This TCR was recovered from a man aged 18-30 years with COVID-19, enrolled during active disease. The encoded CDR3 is CASSASDRATEAFF. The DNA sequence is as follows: TGTGCCAGCAGCGCCTCTGACAGGGCCACTGAAGCTTTCTTT. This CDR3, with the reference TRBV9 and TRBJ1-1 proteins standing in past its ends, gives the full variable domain DSGVTQTPKHLITATGQRVTLRCSPRSGDLSVYWYQQSLDQGLQFLIQYYNGEERAKGNILERFSAQQFPDLHSELNLSSLELGDSALYFCASSASDRATEAFFGQGTRLTVV.